This is a list of T cell receptor beta chains from one sample in a study of blood T cell repertoires in COVID-19. Profiling relied on immunoSEQ multiplex PCR, and the TCRdb table lists in-frame clones only, not all of them. The sample records 150,000 to 200,000 clones, less than 85% being singletons. The sample taken for sequencing was peripheral blood. Receptor source: a man aged 45-65 years who had recovered from COVID-19. CDR3s include the opening cysteine and the closing phenylalanine or tryptophan. Fields, in order: CDR3 DNA, CDR3 protein, J gene, V gene, clone size, D gene. D genes are given only for firm matches. The size field is filled for only some rows; it gives once, few, many or a size class.

TGTGCCAGTAGTAGAAACAGGGGAACAACTGAAGCTTTCTTT,CASSRNRGTTEAFF,TRBJ1-1,TRBV19,NA,TRBD1
TGTGCCAGCAGCCGCGGGGGGCGCCCTGGAAACACCATATATTTT,CASSRGGRPGNTIYF,TRBJ1-3,TRBV6-5,once,NA
TGTGCCAGCAGCTTGGAGGTTTCGGGCTACGAGCAGTACTTC,CASSLEVSGYEQYF,TRBJ2-7,TRBV5-4,NA,NA
TGTGCCAGCAGTTCCCTGGGACTGGCTGGAAACACCATATATTTT,CASSSLGLAGNTIYF,TRBJ1-3,TRBV28,NA,NA
TGTGCCAGCAGTGATATAGGGGGCGGAAACTATGGCTACACCTTC,CASSDIGGGNYGYTF,TRBJ1-2,TRBV2,NA,TRBD1
TGTGCCAGCAGCCAAGATGGCCGGGGGGCTGGGGCCAACGTCCTGACTTTC,CASSQDGRGAGANVLTF,TRBJ2-6,TRBV4-2,NA,TRBD2
TGCGCCAGCAGATCTGACGTGGGGGGTAACTATGGCTACACCTTC,CASRSDVGGNYGYTF,TRBJ1-2,TRBV5-1,few,NA
TGTGCCAGCAGCCAAAATCCCGGGACAGGGGACAATTCACCCCTCCACTTT,CASSQNPGTGDNSPLHF,TRBJ1-6,TRBV3-1/TRBV3-2,NA,TRBD1
TGTGCCAGCAGCCCCGGGACAGGGGCAGGCTACACCTTC,CASSPGTGAGYTF,TRBJ1-2,TRBV6-5,few,TRBD1
TGTGCCAGCAGCTCCCCGCCGGGACTAGCGGGTTACGAGCAGTACTTC,CASSSPPGLAGYEQYF,TRBJ2-7,TRBV5-7,few,TRBD2
TGTGCCAGCAGCTTAAGCGGTCCCTACAATGAGCAGTTCTTC,CASSLSGPYNEQFF,TRBJ2-1,TRBV7-3,few,NA